This T cell receptor (beta chain) was observed in a study of control samples from healthy donors and cancer patients. This table comes from immunoSEQ multiplex PCR, and its TCRdb copy is limited to in-frame clones, with some not included. In the table there are 130,000 to 150,000 clones, just under 95% of which are singletons. The CDR3 length is 17 residues. Between the trimmed V and J ends, which lost 2 bases and 4 bases, there was a span of 21 bases. CDR1 GTSNPN and CDR2 SVGIG come from the germline V gene (reference sequence). Specimen: blood. This clonotype originated in a man aged 25-40 years in good health. The rearrangement joins TRBV30 to TRBJ1-5, with a tentative D call TRBD1 (5 bases). The CDR3 nucleotides are TGTGCCTGGAGTACAGAGATTGGGACCGCCGTTAATCAGCCCCAGCATTTT. Protein sequence: CAWSTEIGTAVNQPQHF.